The 9 T cell receptor beta chains given below trace back to one sample, sequenced in a study of OX40 agonist ivuxolimab in advanced cancers. Data came from immunoSEQ multiplex PCR; TCRdb stores just in-frame clones and leaves some out. This sample has roughly 93,000 clones, with about 90% found just once. Sequences were derived from CD4+ or CD8+ T cells sorted from blood, sampled in a trial of the OX40 agonist ivuxolimab. The source is an adult with an advanced solid tumor such as melanoma, head and neck, liver or kidney cancer.

This chain uses TRBV18 with TRBJ1-1, with D possibly matching TRBD1 (5 bases). V dropped 1 base and J dropped 1 base, with 10 bases sitting between them. Germline lookup yields CDR1 KGHSH and CDR2 LQKENI. CDR3 length: 15 amino acids. This chain's CDR3 is CASSPLGGTNTEAFF. CDR3 sequence (DNA): TGTGCCAGCTCACCACTGGGGGGGACGAACACTGAAGCTTTCTTT.

CDR3 in amino acids: CASSVLQGVAETQYF. DNA of the CDR3: TGTGCCAGCAGCGTGTTACAGGGGGTCGCAGAGACCCAGTACTTC. The V call is TRBV9, the J call TRBJ2-5; 8 positions agree with TRBD1. V gave up 2 bases and J gave up 4 bases; unmatched junction bases: 7. There are 15 residues in the CDR3. CDR1 and CDR2 (germline): SGDLS, YYNGEE.

The CDR3 nucleotides are TGTGCCAGCAGTGAAAGTCCAGGGCTCTACGAGCAGTACTTC. This sequence encodes CASSESPGLYEQYF. V is TRBV6-1 and J is TRBJ2-7; tentative D call: TRBD1 (5 bases). This CDR3 region has 14 residues. Trimming pared 2 bases from V and 3 bases from J, leaving 11 bases between. Germline-derived CDR1 and CDR2 are MNHNS and SASEGT.

V is TRBV18 and J is TRBJ2-1, with 7 nucleotides matching TRBD2. This CDR3 is built from 16 residues. Germline CDR1 and CDR2: KGHSH and LQKENI. V was clipped by 0 bases and J by 7 bases; unmatched bases: 9. Written as DNA, the CDR3 is TGTGCCAGCTCACCACCGGGACTAATGGGCGCGAATGAGCAGTTCTTC. Its translation is CASSPPGLMGANEQFF.

V and J are TRBV28 and TRBJ2-7; the D gene is possibly TRBD1 (6 bases). Per germline, CDR1 MDHEN and CDR2 SYDVKM. V lost 4 bases and J lost 4, with 14 bases in between. The CDR3 sequence is 14 residues long. CDR3 loop: CASSSGAGQYEQYF. The CDR3 bases are TGTGCCAGCAGTTCAGGGGCAGGGCAGTACGAGCAGTACTTC.

The chain recombines TRBV5-1 with TRBJ1-3; no firm D call. Germline lookup yields CDR1 SGHRS and CDR2 YFSETQ. V gave up 2 bases and J gave up 4 bases, with 13 bases separating them. CDR3 length: 15 amino acids. CDR3 sequence: CASSLPVGGGNTIYF. As DNA, the CDR3 is TGCGCCAGCAGCTTACCTGTTGGAGGAGGAAACACCATATATTTT.

The chain recombines TRBV5-1 with TRBJ1-1, with 9 bases identical to TRBD1. The V and J ends lost 0 bases and 5 bases, in that order; junction bases with no gene match: 5. From germline, CDR1 is SGHRS and CDR2 YFSETQ. This CDR3 has 15 amino acids. The DNA of the CDR3 is TGCGCCAGCAGCTTGGAGGGACAGGGTCGAACTGAAGCTTTCTTT. Translated: CASSLEGQGRTEAFF.

This chain joins TRBV2 and TRBJ2-7, with D hard to call. Germline V CDR1 and CDR2: SNHLY, FYNNEI. V was clipped by 4 bases and J by 4 bases, with 5 bases between them. This CDR3 is 11 amino acids long. In nucleotides, the CDR3 is TGTGCCAGCAGTGCTGTGTACGAGCAGTACTTC. Encoded protein: CASSAVYEQYF.

The chain is built from TRBV6-1 and TRBJ2-7; D call uncertain. V lost 8 bases and J lost 8, with 16 bases in between. This CDR3 has 12 amino acids. Germline values: CDR1 MNHNS, CDR2 SASEGT. CDR3 protein: CASVTGPSQQYF. The CDR3 bases are TGTGCCAGCGTTACCGGACCCTCCCAGCAGTACTTC.